This TCR beta chain was profiled in a study of T cells in Graves' hyperthyroidism and ophthalmopathy. Overall study results and limits: Median prediction lead before ophthalmopathy onset was around seven months with the model.

Each diagnosis drew on symptoms, thyroxine, TRAb, thyroid ultrasound and orbital computed tomography findings. The CDR3 runs to 14 residues. V was clipped by 5 bases and J by 10 bases, with 17 bases between them. Per germline, CDR1 SEHNR and CDR2 FQNEAQ (reference sequence). RNA transcripts served as the template for amplifying TCR beta CDR3 regions. The HTBI set primed first-round TCR CDR3 RT-PCR. TCRdb used MiXCR to reprocess the multiplex PCR reads, holding one entry per CDR3 protein. The table shows about 740,000 distinct CDR3 sequences, with 12% to 15% occurring only once. This clonotype was seen repeatedly, ten times or more. What it recognizes is unknown.

This sequence originates from a young woman with Graves' hyperthyroidism. The V and J genes are TRBV7-9 and TRBJ1-4, with D perhaps TRBD1 (5 bases). Sequencing was performed on blood. CDR3 region: CASSPRWNGGKLFF. CDR3 bases: TGTGCCAGCAGCCCCCGATGGAATGGGGGAAAACTGTTTTTT.